Ten or more counts support the clone carrying this T cell receptor (beta chain). Its antigen is not known. These data belong to a study of T cells in Graves' hyperthyroidism and ophthalmopathy. Germline CDR1 and CDR2: DFQATT and SNEGSKA (reference sequence). The CDR3 contains 13 residues. V was pared by 5 bases and J by 8 bases, with 5 bases of the junction left unmatched. Whole-study findings and limits: Blood samples included most of the expanded thyroid clonotypes exceeding 0.001.

RNA transcripts gave rise to amplified TCR beta CDR3 regions. HTBI primers were used for first-round RT-PCR of the TCR CDR3. Each CDR3 protein is one row after TCRdb ran MiXCR on the multiplex PCR reads. The repertoire has around 200,000 distinct CDR3 sequences, 15% to 20% of them found once; the top ten carry about 45%. The sample was blood. This TCR was recovered from a man between 40 and 49 years old with Graves' hyperthyroidism. The V and J genes are TRBV20-1 and TRBJ2-1, with 11 bases aligning to TRBD1. As DNA, the CDR3 is TGCAGTGCTCCGGGACAGGGGGGCGATGAGCAGTTCTTC. Its translation: CSAPGQGGDEQFF.